Listed below are T cell receptor beta chains from one sample, sequenced in a study of T cell responses to AZD1222 COVID-19 vaccine. This table comes from immunoSEQ multiplex PCR, and its TCRdb copy is limited to in-frame clones, with some not included. The table includes approximately 170,000 clones, under 95% detected once. This material consisted of peripheral blood, taken on day 0 of AZD1222 vaccination. These receptors all stem from an adult in good health. Both conserved end residues are part of each CDR3. D genes are given only for firm matches. Not every row has a clone size; where given, it reads once, few, many or a size class.

V gene,D gene,clone size,J gene,CDR3 protein,CDR3 DNA
TRBV9,TRBD2,-,TRBJ2-1,CASSPQAGVVYNEQFF,TGTGCCAGCAGCCCCCAGGCGGGAGTCGTCTACAATGAGCAGTTCTTC
TRBV6-2/TRBV6-3,-,-,TRBJ1-1,CASSYSHSGFPEAFF,TGTGCCAGCAGTTACTCCCACTCGGGGTTCCCTGAAGCTTTCTTT
TRBV11-3,TRBD2,-,TRBJ2-5,CASGSGSRSETQYF,TGTGCCAGCGGGAGCGGGAGCAGGTCAGAGACCCAGTACTTC
TRBV7-9,-,-,TRBJ2-7,CASSPRDSPRYEQYF,TGTGCCAGCAGCCCGCGGGACTCCCCGAGATACGAGCAGTACTTC
TRBV19,-,once,TRBJ2-7,CASSIRDFVYEQYF,TGTGCCAGTAGTATTAGGGATTTTGTCTACGAGCAGTACTTC
TRBV7-2,TRBD1,-,TRBJ1-2,CASSADREHGYTF,TGTGCCAGCAGCGCAGACAGGGAACACGGCTACACCTTC
TRBV12-5,TRBD1,few,TRBJ1-5,CASVPDRAQFQPQHF,TGTGCTAGTGTCCCGGACAGGGCCCAGTTTCAGCCCCAGCATTTT
TRBV28,-,once,TRBJ2-3,CASSSSSETDTQYF,TGTGCCAGCAGCTCTTCTAGCGAGACAGATACGCAGTATTTT
TRBV27,-,few,TRBJ1-2,CASAPSLTYGYTF,TGTGCCAGCGCCCCGAGCCTTACCTATGGCTACACCTTC
TRBV6-5,-,-,TRBJ2-2,CASTAMDGNTGELFF,TGTGCCAGCACCGCGATGGACGGAAACACCGGGGAGCTGTTTTTT
TRBV3-1/TRBV3-2,TRBD1,-,TRBJ2-2,CASSQDQGVSTRGELFF,TGTGCCAGCAGCCAAGATCAGGGGGTTAGCACAAGGGGGGAGCTGTTTTTT
TRBV28,-,-,TRBJ1-5,CASSTTTRTRDQPQHF,TGTGCCAGCAGCACTACAACGAGGACAAGGGATCAGCCCCAGCATTTT
TRBV28,-,-,TRBJ2-7,CASNHGGGSYEQYF,TGTGCCAGCAATCACGGAGGGGGCTCCTACGAGCAGTACTTC
TRBV29-1,TRBD1,-,TRBJ2-2,CSVNPGTVTGELFF,TGCAGCGTTAACCCCGGGACAGTCACCGGGGAGCTGTTTTTT
TRBV12-3/TRBV12-4,-,-,TRBJ2-7,CASSAYDEQYF,TGTGCCAGCAGCGCCTACGACGAGCAGTACTTC
TRBV7-6,-,-,TRBJ2-7,CASSLDTGISYEQYF,TGTGCCAGCAGCTTAGACACAGGGATATCCTACGAGCAGTACTTC
TRBV18,TRBD1,-,TRBJ1-4,CASSRDRGEKLFF,TGTGCCAGCTCACGTGACAGGGGTGAAAAACTGTTTTTT
TRBV15,-,-,TRBJ1-4,CATQGILYELFF,TGTGCCACGCAGGGGATCCTTTATGAACTGTTTTTT
TRBV7-9,TRBD2,once,TRBJ2-1,CASSLKLAGYEQFF,TGTGCCAGCAGCTTAAAACTAGCGGGATATGAGCAGTTCTTC
TRBV3-1/TRBV3-2,-,-,TRBJ1-4,CASSSGVTNEKLFF,TGTGCCAGCAGCTCGGGGGTCACTAATGAAAAACTGTTTTTT
TRBV5-1,TRBD1,-,TRBJ1-2,CASSSPGQGKGYTF,TGCGCCAGCAGCTCCCCCGGACAGGGGAAGGGCTACACCTTC
TRBV5-4,-,-,TRBJ2-5,CASSLIDGETQYF,TGTGCCAGCAGCTTAATTGACGGAGAGACCCAGTACTTC
TRBV3-1/TRBV3-2,-,-,TRBJ1-4,CASSQVGEGVREKLFF,TGTGCCAGCAGCCAAGTCGGAGAGGGGGTGAGGGAAAAACTGTTTTTT
TRBV18,TRBD1,-,TRBJ1-6,CASSPGQSPHSPLHF,TGTGCCAGCTCACCGGGACAGAGTCCTCATTCACCCCTCCACTTT
TRBV19,TRBD1,-,TRBJ2-2,CASNEGAHSGELFF,TGTGCCAGTAACGAGGGGGCGCATTCCGGGGAGCTGTTTTTT
TRBV5-1,TRBD1,-,TRBJ1-4,CASSPRTGGPEKLFF,TGCGCCAGCAGCCCCCGAACAGGGGGGCCCGAAAAACTGTTTTTT
TRBV6-1,-,few,TRBJ1-5,CASSEYDGNQPQHF,TGTGCCAGCAGTGAATACGACGGTAATCAGCCCCAGCATTTT
TRBV28,TRBD1,-,TRBJ2-7,CASRAPGTGTYEQYF,TGTGCCAGCAGAGCTCCCGGGACAGGGACCTACGAGCAGTACTTC
TRBV27,TRBD2,few,TRBJ2-5,CASSSRLALPQTQYF,TGTGCCAGCAGTTCCCGACTAGCCCTGCCCCAGACCCAGTACTTC
TRBV28,-,-,TRBJ1-2,CASRGPGSGLYGYTF,TGTGCCAGCAGGGGACCCGGTTCGGGGCTCTATGGCTACACCTTC
TRBV6-5,-,-,TRBJ2-7,CASSPRGRPYEQYF,TGTGCCAGCAGCCCACGGGGGCGCCCCTACGAGCAGTACTTC
TRBV19,-,-,TRBJ1-5,CASSIQGYSNQPQHF,TGTGCCAGTAGTATCCAGGGTTATAGCAATCAGCCCCAGCATTTT
TRBV24-1,-,-,TRBJ2-1,CATSDGEGVLNEQFF,TGTGCCACCAGTGATGGCGAAGGGGTTCTGAATGAGCAGTTCTTC
TRBV2,TRBD1,-,TRBJ1-5,CASISDRGDQPQHF,TGTGCCAGCATATCGGACAGGGGCGACCAGCCCCAGCATTTT
TRBV2,-,-,TRBJ1-5,CASSGDSGGNQPQHF,TGTGCCAGCAGTGGAGATTCGGGTGGCAATCAGCCCCAGCATTTT
TRBV4-3,-,-,TRBJ1-4,CASSQTVATNEKLFF,TGCGCCAGCAGCCAAACGGTTGCAACTAATGAAAAACTGTTTTTT
TRBV4-3,TRBD1,-,TRBJ2-7,CASSEGQAYEQYF,TGCGCCAGCAGCGAGGGACAGGCCTACGAGCAGTACTTC
TRBV7-9,TRBD2,-,TRBJ2-7,CASSSASGGASEQYF,TGTGCCAGCAGCTCAGCTAGCGGTGGGGCTTCCGAGCAGTACTTC
TRBV10-3,TRBD2,-,TRBJ2-7,CAISSGRAGEQYF,TGTGCCATCAGTAGCGGGAGGGCGGGGGAGCAGTACTTC
TRBV14,TRBD2,-,TRBJ2-5,CASSQVQPGGKETQYF,TGTGCCAGCAGCCAAGTACAGCCGGGAGGAAAAGAGACCCAGTACTTC
TRBV27,TRBD1,-,TRBJ2-7,CASSWGQEPYEQYF,TGTGCCAGCAGTTGGGGACAGGAACCCTACGAGCAGTACTTC
TRBV2,TRBD2,-,TRBJ2-1,CASRGTEAGGLFF,TGTGCCAGCAGGGGGACGGAAGCGGGAGGGCTGTTCTTC
TRBV25-1,-,once,TRBJ2-7,CASEEGRGYEQYF,TGTGCCAGCGAGGAGGGCAGGGGCTACGAGCAGTACTTC
TRBV11-1,TRBD2,-,TRBJ2-4,CASSLELAGRKNIQYF,TGTGCCAGCAGCTTAGAACTAGCGGGGAGAAAAAACATTCAGTACTTC
TRBV4-2,TRBD1,-,TRBJ1-2,CASSQDQGAGGYTF,TGTGCCAGCAGCCAAGATCAGGGGGCAGGTGGCTACACCTTC
TRBV5-1,TRBD1,-,TRBJ1-2,CASSSSQGTAINGYTF,TGCGCCAGCAGCTCTTCACAGGGGACTGCAATTAATGGCTACACCTTC
TRBV6-4,-,-,TRBJ2-2,CASSASGNTGELFF,TGTGCCAGCAGTGCTAGTGGAAACACCGGGGAGCTGTTTTTT
TRBV10-1,TRBD2,-,TRBJ2-3,CASSESKLSGRVTDTQYF,TGCGCCAGCAGTGAGTCAAAACTTAGCGGGAGGGTAACAGATACGCAGTATTTT
TRBV11-3,-,once,TRBJ1-1,CASSLHTMNTEAFF,TGTGCCAGCAGCTTACACACCATGAACACTGAAGCTTTCTTT
TRBV3-1/TRBV3-2,TRBD1,-,TRBJ1-4,CASSARDRGLGGEKLFF,TGTGCCAGCAGCGCACGTGACAGGGGGCTGGGTGGGGAAAAACTGTTTTTT
TRBV7-9,-,-,TRBJ1-1,CASSRTEVEAFF,TGTGCCAGCAGCCGAACTGAGGTTGAAGCTTTCTTT
TRBV6-5,-,-,TRBJ1-4,CASSLGRQGNEKLFF,TGTGCCAGCAGTTTAGGCCGGCAGGGTAATGAAAAACTGTTTTTT
TRBV6-4,-,-,TRBJ2-3,CASRDGTGGLDTQYF,TGTGCCAGCAGGGACGGGACTGGGGGTTTGGATACGCAGTATTTT
TRBV6-5,TRBD1,-,TRBJ1-4,CASTLRRDSEEKLFF,TGTGCCAGCACTTTAAGGCGGGACAGCGAGGAAAAACTGTTTTTT
TRBV4-1,-,-,TRBJ1-3,CASSQQTGTLRNTIYF,TGCGCCAGCAGCCAACAAACCGGGACCCTCCGGAACACCATATATTTT
TRBV19,TRBD1,-,TRBJ1-6,CASTTGGNSPLHF,TGTGCCAGTACAACAGGGGGCAATTCACCCCTCCACTTT
TRBV7-3,-,-,TRBJ2-3,CASSSGPPADTQYF,TGTGCCAGCAGCTCGGGCCCCCCGGCAGATACGCAGTATTTT